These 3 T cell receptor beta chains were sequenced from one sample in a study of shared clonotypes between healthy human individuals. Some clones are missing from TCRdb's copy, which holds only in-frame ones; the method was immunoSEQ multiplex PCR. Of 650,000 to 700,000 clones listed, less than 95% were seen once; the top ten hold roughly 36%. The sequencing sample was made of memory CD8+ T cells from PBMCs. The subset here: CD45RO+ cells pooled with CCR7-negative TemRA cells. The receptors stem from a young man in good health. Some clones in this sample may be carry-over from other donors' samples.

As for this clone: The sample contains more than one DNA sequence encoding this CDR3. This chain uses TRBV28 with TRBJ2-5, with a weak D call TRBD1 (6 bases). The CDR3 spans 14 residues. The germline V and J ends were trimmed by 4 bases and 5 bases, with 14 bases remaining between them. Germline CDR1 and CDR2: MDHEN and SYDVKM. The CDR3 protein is CASSSAGAAETQYF. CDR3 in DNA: TGTGCCAGCAGTTCGGCAGGGGCGGCGGAGACCCAGTACTTC.

CDR3 residues: CASTGGLGENTEAFF. The CDR3 nucleotides are TGTGCCAGCACGGGGGGATTAGGGGAGAACACTGAAGCTTTCTTT. The chain uses TRBV4-2 and TRBJ1-1, with a tentative D call TRBD1 (5 bases). Trimming cost V 7 bases and J 1 base, with 16 bases left between them. Germline V gene lookup returns CDR1 LGHNA and CDR2 YNFKEQ. The CDR3 contains 15 residues.

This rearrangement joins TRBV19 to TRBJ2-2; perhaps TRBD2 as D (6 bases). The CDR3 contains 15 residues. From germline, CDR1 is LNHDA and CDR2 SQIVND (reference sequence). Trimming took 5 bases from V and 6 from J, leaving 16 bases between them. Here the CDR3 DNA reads TGTGCCAGTAGTCCTCCGGGGGAGGAATCCGGGGAGCTGTTTTTT. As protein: CASSPPGEESGELFF.